The rows below give T cell receptor beta chains drawn from one sample of a study of cytomegalovirus exposure and HLA in healthy donors. Profiling relied on immunoSEQ multiplex PCR, and the TCRdb table lists in-frame clones only, not all of them. The table lists about 210,000 clones, 75% to 80% of them singletons, with 1.5% to 2% in the top ten. Sequenced material: PBMCs. All receptors derive from a male donor in good health and CMV-seronegative. Both conserved end residues are part of each CDR3. A D gene is named only where the DNA matches it firmly. Size values are once, few and many counts, or a class for expanded clones, and some rows have none.

j_call clone_size cdr3_length v_call d_call cdr3_aa cdr3_nt
TRBJ1-1 . 12 TRBV7-9 TRBD1 CSSSEGQEGAFF TGTTCCAGCAGCGAGGGACAGGAGGGAGCTTTCTTT
TRBJ2-7 . 13 TRBV18 . CASSPGMSYEQYF TGTGCCAGCTCACCAGGCATGTCCTACGAGCAGTACTTC
TRBJ2-1 . 15 TRBV5-1 . CASTLGGGSYNEQFF TGCGCCAGCACCCTAGGGGGGGGCTCCTACAATGAGCAGTTCTTC
TRBJ2-2 . 14 TRBV7-7 . CASSLVDGSGELFF TGTGCTAGCAGCTTAGTAGACGGGAGTGGGGAGCTGTTTTTT
TRBJ1-1 . 14 TRBV6-1 . CASPRGGAPTEAFF TGTGCCAGCCCGCGAGGGGGGGCGCCGACTGAAGCTTTCTTT
TRBJ1-2 . 15 TRBV30 TRBD1 CAWTSRITGVYGYTF TGTGCCTGGACCTCAAGAATAACAGGGGTCTATGGCTACACCTTC
TRBJ2-1 . 14 TRBV27 TRBD2 CATLSGTSYNEQFF TGTGCCACCCTTAGCGGGACCTCCTACAATGAGCAGTTCTTC
TRBJ2-7 few 17 TRBV27 TRBD2 CASSLTEVAGGEDEQYF TGTGCCAGCAGTTTAACGGAAGTAGCGGGGGGCGAGGACGAGCAGTACTTC
TRBJ2-2 once 18 TRBV5-1 TRBD1 CASSLKSPGQGNTGELFF TGCGCCAGCAGCTTGAAGTCCCCCGGACAGGGGAACACCGGGGAGCTGTTTTTT
TRBJ1-1 . 15 TRBV4-3 . CASSRGWGGNTEAFF TGCGCCAGCAGCCGCGGTTGGGGGGGGAACACTGAAGCTTTCTTT
TRBJ1-2 . 15 TRBV14 . CASSQDRRLGHGYTF TGTGCCAGCAGCCAAGATAGAAGGCTGGGGCATGGCTACACCTTC